Listed below are T cell receptor beta chains from one sample, sequenced in a study of T cell clones after liver transplantation. Data came from immunoSEQ multiplex PCR; TCRdb stores just in-frame clones and leaves some out. The repertoire holds 25,000 to 35,000 clones, with more than 90% as singletons. The sample in question was CD8+ T cells from blood, obtained 12 months after liver transplant. The receptors originated from a human patient who received a liver transplant. Part of the T cells may come from the graft donor. The CDR3 runs from the conserved cysteine through the conserved F or W. D genes are given only for firm matches. For some rows the clone size is stated as once, few or many, or as a class when expanded; others skip it.

>TRBV7-6|-|TRBD1|TRBJ1-2
CASSPSTGQNYGYTF
TGTGCCAGCAGCCCTTCGACAGGGCAAAACTATGGCTACACCTTC
>TRBV2|-|-|TRBJ2-7
CASSGDTGSGSYEQYF
TGTGCCAGCAGTGGTGATACAGGGTCAGGCTCCTACGAGCAGTACTTC
>TRBV2|-|-|TRBJ2-7
CASSVGSVYEQYF
TGTGCCAGCAGTGTGGGTAGCGTTTACGAGCAGTACTTC
>TRBV11-1|-|TRBD1|TRBJ1-1
CASSLDQGGNTEAFF
TGTGCCAGCAGCTTAGACCAGGGGGGGAACACTGAAGCTTTCTTT
>TRBV19|-|TRBD2|TRBJ2-1
CASNSGRFEQFF
TGTGCCAGTAATAGCGGGAGATTTGAGCAGTTCTTC
>TRBV19|-|-|TRBJ2-5
CASSIGWGQTRGETQYF
TGTGCCAGTAGTATAGGATGGGGGCAAACCAGGGGAGAGACCCAGTACTTC
>TRBV12-5|-|TRBD1|TRBJ2-5
CASGSGQLETQYF
TGTGCTAGTGGTTCGGGACAGCTAGAGACCCAGTACTTC
>TRBV5-1|-|-|TRBJ1-4
CASSLTSGRVRTTNEKLFF
TGCGCCAGCAGCTTGACCTCCGGGAGAGTGAGGACAACTAATGAAAAACTGTTTTTT
>TRBV13|-|TRBD1|TRBJ2-5
CASSTRQGPRFETQYF
TGTGCCAGCAGCACCCGACAGGGCCCTCGCTTCGAGACCCAGTACTTC
>TRBV9|-|TRBD2|TRBJ2-5
CASSVGLAGVGETQYF
TGTGCCAGCAGCGTCGGACTAGCGGGAGTCGGAGAGACCCAGTACTTC
>TRBV29-1|-|TRBD2|TRBJ2-5
CSVEHAQGTSVSQETRYF
TGCAGCGTTGAACACGCCCAGGGGACTAGCGTTTCTCAAGAGACCCGGTACTTC
>TRBV7-2|-|-|TRBJ2-7
CASSLATEGFPYEQYF
TGTGCCAGCAGCTTAGCGACGGAAGGCTTCCCCTACGAGCAGTACTTC
>TRBV11-2|-|-|TRBJ2-6
CASSPSRGANVLTF
TGTGCCAGCAGCCCAAGTAGGGGGGCCAACGTCCTGACTTTC
>TRBV27|-|-|TRBJ2-7
CASSYRVWDEQYF
TGTGCCAGCAGTTACCGGGTATGGGATGAGCAGTACTTC
>TRBV11-3|-|-|TRBJ1-2
CASSLRGERNYGYTF
TGTGCCAGCAGCTTAAGGGGAGAGCGTAACTATGGCTACACCTTC
>TRBV27|-|-|TRBJ2-7
CASSSQVHEQYF
TGTGCCAGCAGTTCCCAAGTACACGAGCAGTACTTC
>TRBV19|-|TRBD1|TRBJ1-5
CASSPRQGDIEPQHF
TGTGCCAGTAGTCCCAGACAGGGGGACATAGAGCCCCAGCATTTT
>TRBV2|once|TRBD2|TRBJ2-1
CASRELAGVGNEQFF
TGTGCCAGCAGGGAGCTAGCGGGAGTAGGGAATGAGCAGTTCTTC
>TRBV7-6|-|TRBD1|TRBJ2-1
CASSWTGVGNEQFF
TGTGCCAGCAGCTGGACAGGGGTCGGCAATGAGCAGTTCTTC
>TRBV7-2|-|-|TRBJ2-7
CASSRSDRPYEQYF
TGTGCCAGCAGCCGGTCGGACAGACCCTACGAGCAGTACTTC
>TRBV4-1|-|-|TRBJ2-3
CASSLPDGGTDTQYF
TGCGCCAGCAGCCTTCCCGACGGGGGCACAGATACGCAGTATTTT
>TRBV7-6|-|-|TRBJ2-7
CASSLDGSEQYF
TGTGCCAGCAGCTTAGACGGCAGCGAGCAGTACTTC
>TRBV28|-|-|TRBJ2-4
CASSSHDADLAKNIQYF
TGTGCCAGCAGTTCCCATGACGCAGACCTAGCCAAAAACATTCAGTACTTC
>TRBV5-4|-|-|TRBJ1-1
CASSLDGTLNTEAFF
TGTGCCAGCAGCCTGGACGGGACTCTGAACACTGAAGCTTTCTTT
>TRBV7-9|-|-|TRBJ2-7
CASAKGPNLLEQYF
TGTGCCAGCGCCAAGGGACCCAACTTACTGGAGCAGTACTTC
>TRBV7-8|-|-|TRBJ2-4
CASSPGRSAKNIQYF
TGTGCCAGCAGCCCGGGACGCTCTGCCAAAAACATTCAGTACTTC
>TRBV18|once|TRBD1|TRBJ2-5
CASSPDRDRSETQYF
TGTGCCAGCTCACCAGACAGGGATCGGTCAGAGACCCAGTACTTC
>TRBV7-9|-|TRBD1|TRBJ2-7
CASSSGGAYEQYF
TGTGCCAGCAGCTCAGGGGGCGCGTACGAGCAGTACTTC
>TRBV7-9|-|TRBD1|TRBJ2-3
CASSWTGGGDTQYF
TGTGCCAGCAGCTGGACAGGGGGTGGAGATACGCAGTATTTT
>TRBV19|-|-|TRBJ1-5
CASSIDGDSNQPQHF
TGTGCCAGTAGTATAGACGGGGATAGCAATCAGCCCCAGCATTTT
>TRBV7-9|-|TRBD2|TRBJ2-7
CASSSPGTSGTYEQYF
TGTGCCAGCAGCTCCCCCGGGACTAGCGGAACCTACGAGCAGTACTTC
>TRBV27|-|-|TRBJ1-5
CASSLSKSNQPQHF
TGTGCCAGCAGTTTATCCAAGAGCAATCAGCCCCAGCATTTT
>TRBV5-4|-|-|TRBJ2-7
CASSLLDSPYEQYF
TGTGCCAGCAGCTTGCTTGACAGCCCCTACGAGCAGTACTTC
>TRBV18|-|-|TRBJ2-5
CASSGREETQYF
TGTGCCAGCTCAGGCCGGGAAGAGACCCAGTACTTC
>TRBV5-1|-|-|TRBJ1-2
CASSLDWDYGYTF
TGCGCCAGCAGCTTGGACTGGGACTATGGCTACACCTTC
>TRBV6-4|-|-|TRBJ2-7
CASSEPRTFFEIGGLSEQYF
TGTGCCAGCAGTGAACCCCGGACCTTTTTCGAGATAGGGGGTTTGAGCGAGCAGTACTTC
>TRBV15|-|-|TRBJ1-5
CATSRDGAGWNQPQHF
TGTGCCACCAGCAGAGATGGGGCAGGGTGGAATCAGCCCCAGCATTTT
>TRBV4-1|-|-|TRBJ1-2
CASSQSQVYGYTF
TGCGCCAGCAGCCAATCCCAGGTCTATGGCTACACCTTC
>TRBV19|-|-|TRBJ1-1
CASSFGLNTEAFF
TGTGCCAGTAGTTTCGGACTGAACACTGAAGCTTTCTTT
>TRBV2|-|TRBD1|TRBJ2-1
CASSDMTGGLYNEQFF
TGTGCCAGCAGCGATATGACAGGGGGACTCTACAATGAGCAGTTCTTC
>TRBV4-1|-|-|TRBJ1-4
CASSQVARSNEKLFF
TGCGCCAGCAGCCAAGTGGCGAGGTCCAATGAAAAACTGTTTTTT
>TRBV28|-|-|TRBJ2-3
CASSLRPTGRGSDTQYF
TGTGCCAGCAGTTTACGCCCGACAGGAAGGGGTTCGGATACGCAGTATTTT
>TRBV6-6|-|TRBD2|TRBJ2-3
CASSGTSGSGPDTQYF
TGTGCCAGCAGTGGCACTAGCGGGAGTGGCCCAGATACGCAGTATTTT
>TRBV7-3|-|-|TRBJ2-1
CASSLTPGSYNEQFF
TGTGCCAGCAGCTTAACCCCGGGGTCCTACAATGAGCAGTTCTTC
>TRBV5-1|-|-|TRBJ2-1
CASSWLDLDNEQFF
TGCGCCAGCAGCTGGTTAGACCTCGACAATGAGCAGTTCTTC
>TRBV5-1|-|TRBD1|TRBJ2-2
CASSSSTGAGELFF
TGCGCCAGCAGCTCGTCTACAGGGGCCGGGGAGCTGTTTTTT
>TRBV7-6|-|TRBD2|TRBJ2-3
CASSLLASGSGTDTQYF
TGTGCCAGCAGCTTACTGGCTAGCGGGAGCGGCACAGATACGCAGTATTTT
>TRBV11-2|once|TRBD1|TRBJ2-7
CASSSGTGGYEQYF
TGTGCCAGCAGCTCCGGGACAGGGGGCTACGAGCAGTACTTC
>TRBV5-4|few|TRBD2|TRBJ2-2
CASSFGSGGHTGELFF
TGTGCCAGCAGCTTCGGGTCGGGAGGCCACACCGGGGAGCTGTTTTTT
>TRBV6-5|-|-|TRBJ2-6
CASSLQGSGANVLTF
TGTGCCAGCAGCCTGCAGGGCTCTGGGGCCAACGTCCTGACTTTC
>TRBV30|-|-|TRBJ2-7
CAWSGTGSSYEQYF
TGTGCCTGGAGCGGGACGGGAAGCTCCTACGAGCAGTACTTC
>TRBV14|-|TRBD2|TRBJ2-1
CASSHRLAGLYEQFF
TGTGCCAGCAGCCATCGACTAGCGGGGCTGTATGAGCAGTTCTTC